This passage covers 26 T cell receptor beta chains from one sample sequenced in a study of long-term antiretroviral therapy in people with HIV (dated by TCRdb to between 2021 and 2023). Sequencing of the TRB variable region was done with the immunoSEQ hsTCRB v3.0 assay at survey level resolution. The table comes from immuneACCESS by way of TCRdb, which keeps in-frame sequences with V and J called. Part of the clones is missing from these tables; in studies checked, under half for an unresolved V gene and the rest for unknown reasons. In all, the sample holds more than 15,000 clones, and about 94% of those were seen once. The top ten constitute 4.5% to 5.5% of the sample. The sample was unsorted PBMCs, taken about 6 years after starting antiretroviral therapy. The receptors were sampled from a woman between 45 and 65 years old with HIV.

This sequence joins TRBV6-7 and TRBJ2-1; D might be TRBD1 or TRBD2, each matching 5 bases. TRBV6-7 qualifies as an ORF whose function is uncertain. V was cut by 6 bases and J by 0 bases, with 12 bases left in between. This CDR3 spans 15 amino acids. CDR3 sequence (DNA): TGTGCCAGCAGATTGGGGGTGAGCTCCTACAATGAGCAGTTCTTC. This codes for CASRLGVSSYNEQFF.

CDR3 region: CASGLAAFGNTEAFF. CDR3 bases: TGTGCCAGCGGGTTGGCAGCCTTTGGGAACACTGAAGCTTTCTTT. This chain connects TRBV6-5 to TRBJ1-1; D is unclear. Trimming removed 8 bases at V and 1 base at J, with 17 bases between. This CDR3 contains 15 residues. Germline V gene sequence: CDR1 MNHEY, CDR2 SVGAGI.

The chain uses TRBV6-1 and TRBJ1-1; D not resolved. The germline gives CDR1 MNHNS, CDR2 SASEGT. The CDR3 extends over 13 amino acids. V was trimmed by 6 bases and J by 2 bases, leaving 10 bases between them. The CDR3 loop is CASRAAVNTEAFF. The CDR3 DNA sequence: TGTGCCAGCAGGGCGGCCGTAAACACTGAAGCTTTCTTT.

The chain couples TRBV7-9 to TRBJ2-7; D remains ambiguous. Trimming took 5 bases from V and 7 from J, leaving 9 bases between them. Germline V gives CDR1 SEHNR, CDR2 FQNEAQ (reference sequence). This CDR3 is 11 amino acids long. CDR3 loop: CASSPVREQYF. CDR3 coding DNA: TGTGCCAGCAGCCCGGTCCGAGAGCAGTACTTC.

The CDR3 sequence is CASSPRQVLSGNTIYF. The CDR3 DNA reads as TGCGCCAGCAGCCCAAGACAGGTCCTTTCTGGAAACACCATATATTTT. The J gene is TRBJ1-3, the V gene TRBV5-1; weak D call: TRBD1 (6 bases). This CDR3 region has 16 residues. Trimming took 4 bases from V and 1 from J, leaving 15 bases between them. Germline V lookup: CDR1 SGHRS, CDR2 YFSETQ.

The V and J genes are TRBV19 and TRBJ1-5, with 9 positions matching TRBD1. Germline assignment: CDR1 LNHDA and CDR2 SQIVND (reference sequence). V lost 10 bases, J lost 2 bases, and 9 bases stayed unmatched. This CDR3 has 15 amino acids. CDR3 residues: CATGDRVWGNQPQHF. CDR3 nucleotides: TGTGCCACGGGGGACAGGGTTTGGGGCAATCAGCCCCAGCATTTT. The entire variable domain, with the rest obtained from reference TRBV19 and TRBJ1-5, is as follows: DGGITQSPKYLFRKEGQNVTLSCEQNLNHDAMYWYRQDPGQGLRLIYYSQIVNDFQKGDIAEGYSVSREKKESFPLTVTSAQKNPTAFYLCATGDRVWGNQPQHFGDGTRLSIL.

The chain combines TRBV25-1 with TRBJ1-5; perhaps TRBD1 as D (5 bases). Germline assignment: CDR1 MGHDK and CDR2 SYGVNS. Deletions cut 4 bases from V and 7 bases from J, with 11 bases between. The CDR3 has 13 residues. CDR3: CASSGGPAQPQHF. The CDR3 DNA follows: TGTGCCAGCAGTGGGGGACCCGCGCAGCCCCAGCATTTT.

The gene calls are TRBV7-9 and TRBJ1-1, with TRBD1 matching 7 bases. The V segment lost 3 bases and the J segment 4 bases; nucleotides outside the gene matches: 2. The germline gives CDR1 SEHNR, CDR2 FQNEAQ (reference sequence). CDR3 length: 13 amino acids. DNA for the CDR3: TGTGCCAGCAGCTTGGGACAGACCACTGAAGCTTTCTTT. It is translated as CASSLGQTTEAFF.

This sequence joins TRBV7-9 and TRBJ2-2, with 14 bases matching TRBD2. Trimming removed 5 bases from V and 4 bases from J; junction bases left unmatched: 9. The germline gives CDR1 SEHNR, CDR2 FQNEAQ (reference sequence). The CDR3 runs to 18 residues. CDR3 coding DNA: TGTGCCAGCAGCCCAAGACTAGCGGGAGGGCCTGGCACCGGGGAGCTGTTTTTT. It translates to CASSPRLAGGPGTGELFF.

This chain links TRBV9 with TRBJ1-2; 7 bases line up with TRBD1. V lost 3 bases, J lost 4 bases, and 12 bases stayed unmatched. CDR1 SGDLS and CDR2 YYNGEE come from the germline V gene. This CDR3 comprises 16 residues. The CDR3 nucleotides are TGTGCCAGCAGCGCCTTTGGGACAGAGATCATCTATGGCTACACCTTC. It translates to CASSAFGTEIIYGYTF. The full variable domain, rest sourced from reference TRBV9 and TRBJ1-2, is DSGVTQTPKHLITATGQRVTLRCSPRSGDLSVYWYQQSLDQGLQFLIQYYNGEERAKGNILERFSAQQFPDLHSELNLSSLELGDSALYFCASSAFGTEIIYGYTFGSGTRLTVV.

The CDR3 region is CASSILKGAGLWEQFF. In nucleotides, the CDR3 is TGTGCCAGTAGTATTTTAAAAGGAGCGGGACTCTGGGAGCAGTTCTTC. The rearrangement uses TRBV19 and TRBJ2-1; 7 bases agree with TRBD2. J lost 10 bases, V lost 3 bases, and 15 bases had no gene match. The CDR3 runs 16 residues. CDR1 is LNHDA and CDR2 is SQIVND in the germline V gene (reference sequence). Combining the CDR3 with reference TRBV19 and TRBJ2-1 gives the whole variable domain DGGITQSPKYLFRKEGQNVTLSCEQNLNHDAMYWYRQDPGQGLRLIYYSQIVNDFQKGDIAEGYSVSREKKESFPLTVTSAQKNPTAFYLCASSILKGAGLWEQFFGPGTRLTVL.

The V call is TRBV5-1, the J call TRBJ2-1, with TRBD2 matching 13 bases. Germline CDR1 reads SGHRS; CDR2 reads YFSETQ. This CDR3 is 20 amino acids long. With V trimmed by 2 bases and J by 7 bases, 18 bases remained unmatched. CDR3 sequence reads: CASSFHRGTSGNPGSNEQFF. CDR3 DNA: TGCGCCAGCAGCTTTCACAGGGGGACTAGCGGGAATCCCGGAAGTAATGAGCAGTTCTTC.

V gene TRBV19 combines with J gene TRBJ2-7; D tentatively fits TRBD1 or TRBD2 (5 bases each). V was trimmed by 2 bases and J by 5 bases, leaving 7 bases between them. CDR1 and CDR2 from the germline V gene are LNHDA and SQIVND (reference sequence). This CDR3 comprises 12 residues. CDR3 coding DNA: TGTGCCAGTAGTATATCGGGACACGAGCAGTACTTC. This codes for CASSISGHEQYF.

The rearrangement uses TRBV5-1 and TRBJ2-1, with D perhaps matching TRBD1 or TRBD2 (5 bases each). V was cut by 1 base and J by 10 bases, with 18 bases left in between. The CDR3 runs to 15 residues. From germline, CDR1 is SGHRS and CDR2 YFSETQ. In DNA form, the CDR3 reads TGCGCCAGCAGCTTGTCTGTTAATAGGGGAGACGAGCAGTTCTTC. Its translation: CASSLSVNRGDEQFF.

CDR3 in amino acids: CASSFSLGTGVSEQYF. Here the CDR3 DNA reads TGTGCCAGCAGTTTCTCTCTCGGGACAGGGGTTAGCGAGCAGTACTTC. The genes are TRBV27 and TRBJ2-7; 10 bases map to TRBD1. The CDR3 consists of 16 residues. Germline V gene sequence: CDR1 MNHEY, CDR2 SMNVEV (reference sequence). Trimming at V came to 3 bases and at J to 6 bases, leaving 11 bases not matched to a gene.

For the CDR3, the DNA is TGTGCCATCAGTGAGGGGGGACTAGCAGATACGCAGTATTTT. Protein: CAISEGGLADTQYF. The genes are TRBV10-3 and TRBJ2-3; TRBD2 matches 8 bases. The CDR3 covers 14 residues. Unmatched junction bases numbered 2, after V lost 2 bases and J lost 4 bases. Germline values: CDR1 ENHRY, CDR2 SYGVKD.

In this sample, this clone turned up once. This sequence joins TRBV5-1 and TRBJ1-4; D is perhaps TRBD1 (6 bases). The CDR3 runs to 15 residues. Germline V gives CDR1 SGHRS, CDR2 YFSETQ. V lost 0 bases and J lost 5, with 11 bases in between. CDR3 protein: CASSLGTAKNEKLFF. CDR3 nucleotides: TGCGCCAGCAGCTTGGGGACAGCAAAAAATGAAAAACTGTTTTTT. Supplemented by reference TRBV5-1 and TRBJ1-4, the full variable domain reads KAGVTQTPRYLIKTRGQQVTLSCSPISGHRSVSWYQQTPGQGLQFLFEYFSETQRNKGNFPGRFSGRQFSNSRSEMNVSTLELGDSALYLCASSLGTAKNEKLFFGSGTQLSVL.

The chain combines TRBV5-1 with TRBJ2-1; 12 positions agree with TRBD2. The V gene's germline CDR1 is SGHRS and CDR2 YFSETQ. The CDR3 spans 15 residues. Trimming took 4 bases from V and 7 from J; bases not matched to a gene: 6. CDR3 nucleotides: TGCGCCAGCAGCCCTCTAGCGGGAGGGCCTAATGAGCAGTTCTTC. Residues: CASSPLAGGPNEQFF.

The V call is TRBV5-4, the J call TRBJ2-3; D could derive from TRBD1 or TRBD2 (5 bases each). CDR1 and CDR2 from the germline V gene are SGHNT and YYREEE (reference sequence). Trimming left V 0 bases short and J 4 bases short, with 12 bases between. The CDR3 is 15 amino acids. CDR3 protein: CASSLGDHGADTQYF. CDR3 nucleotide sequence: TGTGCCAGCAGCTTGGGGGACCACGGGGCAGATACGCAGTATTTT.

The J gene is TRBJ2-1, the V gene TRBV5-6; no clear D gene. Trimming removed 0 bases at V and 1 base at J, with 2 bases between. Germline V lookup: CDR1 SGHDT, CDR2 YYEEEE. The CDR3 spans 13 residues. The DNA of the CDR3 is TGTGCCAGCAGCTTGGGTTCCTACAATGAGCAGTTCTTC. Its protein is CASSLGSYNEQFF.

With regard to this clone: The sample has other DNA sequences that encode this CDR3 too. This rearrangement joins TRBV7-9 to TRBJ2-7; 7 bases match TRBD1. J was trimmed by 4 bases and V by 6 bases; bases with no gene match: 6. This CDR3 comprises 13 residues. Looked up from germline, CDR1 is SEHNR and CDR2 is FQNEAQ (reference sequence). DNA of the CDR3: TGTGCCAGCAGTCTTGGGACAGCTTACGAGCAGTACTTC. Protein product: CASSLGTAYEQYF.

The chain joins TRBV13 to TRBJ2-2, with a tentative D call TRBD1 (6 bases). The germline V gene has CDR1 PRHDT and CDR2 FYEKMQ (reference sequence). The CDR3 sequence is 15 residues long. V was cut by 0 bases and J by 4 bases, with 9 bases left in between. The CDR3 region has the DNA TGTGCCAGCAGCTTAGGCCTGGGGGCCACCGGGGAGCTGTTTTTT. It encodes CASSLGLGATGELFF.

The chain joins TRBV14 to TRBJ2-7; 7 positions match TRBD2. The CDR3 has 15 amino acids. The V gene's germline CDR1 is SGHDN and CDR2 FVKESK. The V segment lost 1 base and the J segment 3 bases; nucleotides outside the gene matches: 6. CDR3 sequence reads: CASSQGGTTFYEQYF. The CDR3 coding sequence is TGTGCCAGCAGCCAAGGAGGGACTACCTTCTACGAGCAGTACTTC.

The rearrangement links TRBV5-1 to TRBJ1-5; tentatively, D is TRBD1 (5 bases). This CDR3 has 15 amino acids. Germline CDR1 and CDR2: SGHRS and YFSETQ. V was pared by 4 bases and J by 1 base, with 12 bases between. CDR3: CASSAQGGSNQPQHF. CDR3 DNA sequence: TGCGCCAGCAGCGCCCAGGGAGGGAGCAATCAGCCCCAGCATTTT.

The V call is TRBV10-3, the J call TRBJ2-7, with a possible D match to TRBD2 (5 bases). The CDR3 consists of 15 residues. Germline V gene lookup returns CDR1 ENHRY and CDR2 SYGVKD. With 5 bases removed from V and 3 bases from J, the gap between germline ends came to 17 bases. The CDR3 region is CAISHLFSADYEQYF. In DNA form, the CDR3 reads TGTGCCATCAGTCATCTCTTTAGCGCAGACTACGAGCAGTACTTC.

The table lists this clone with a count of one. V gene TRBV7-9 combines with J gene TRBJ2-5; 10 nucleotides match TRBD2. Germline trimming cut 3 bases from V and 2 bases from J; bases unmatched to any gene: 9. Germline assignment: CDR1 SEHNR and CDR2 FQNEAQ (reference sequence). The CDR3 covers 17 residues. The CDR3 DNA is TGTGCCAGCAGCTTCCTCCGAATAGCGGGGGGACAAGAGACCCAGTACTTC. Encoded protein: CASSFLRIAGGQETQYF.